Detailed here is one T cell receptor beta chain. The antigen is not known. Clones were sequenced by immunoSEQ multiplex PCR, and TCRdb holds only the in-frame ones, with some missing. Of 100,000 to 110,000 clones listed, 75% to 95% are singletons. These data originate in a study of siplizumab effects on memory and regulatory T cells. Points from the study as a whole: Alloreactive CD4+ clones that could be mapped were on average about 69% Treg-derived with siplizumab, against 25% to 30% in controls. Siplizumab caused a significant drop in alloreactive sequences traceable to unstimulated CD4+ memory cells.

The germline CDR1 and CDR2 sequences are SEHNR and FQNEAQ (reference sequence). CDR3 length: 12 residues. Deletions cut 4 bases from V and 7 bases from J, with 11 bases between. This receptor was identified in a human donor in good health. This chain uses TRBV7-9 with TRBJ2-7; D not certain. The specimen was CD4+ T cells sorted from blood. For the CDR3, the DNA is TGTGCCAGCAGCTCGTCCGGGCCAGAGCAGTACTTC. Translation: CASSSSGPEQYF. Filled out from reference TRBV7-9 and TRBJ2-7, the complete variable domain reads DTGVSQNPRHKITKRGQNVTFRCDPISEHNRLYWYRQTLGQGPEFLTYFQNEAQLEKSRLLSDRFSAERPKGSFSTLEIQRTEQGDSAMYLCASSSSGPEQYFGPGTRLTVT.